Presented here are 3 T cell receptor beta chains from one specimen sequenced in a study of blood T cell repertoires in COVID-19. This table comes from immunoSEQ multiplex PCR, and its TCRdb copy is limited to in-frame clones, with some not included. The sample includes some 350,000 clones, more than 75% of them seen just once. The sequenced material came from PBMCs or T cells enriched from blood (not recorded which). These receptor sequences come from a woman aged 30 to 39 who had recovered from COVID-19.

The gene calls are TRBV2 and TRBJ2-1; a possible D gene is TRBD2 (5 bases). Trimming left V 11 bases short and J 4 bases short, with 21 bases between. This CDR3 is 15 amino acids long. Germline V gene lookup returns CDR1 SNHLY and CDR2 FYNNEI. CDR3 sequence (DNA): TGTGCCGTTCAACCCCCTGGAGGTTCGTACAATGAGCAGTTCTTC. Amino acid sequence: CAVQPPGGSYNEQFF. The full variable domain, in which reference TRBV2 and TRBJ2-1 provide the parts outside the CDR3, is EPEVTQTPSHQVTQMGQEVILRCVPISNHLYFYWYRQILGQKVEFLVSFYNNEISEKSEIFDDQFSVERPDGSNFTLKIRSTKLEDSAMYFCAVQPPGGSYNEQFFGPGTRLTVL.

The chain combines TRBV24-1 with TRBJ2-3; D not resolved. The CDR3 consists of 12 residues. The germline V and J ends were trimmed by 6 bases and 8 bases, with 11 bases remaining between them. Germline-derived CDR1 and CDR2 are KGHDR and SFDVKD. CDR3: CATSYAFGTQYF. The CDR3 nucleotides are TGTGCCACCAGTTACGCGTTTGGTACGCAGTATTTT.

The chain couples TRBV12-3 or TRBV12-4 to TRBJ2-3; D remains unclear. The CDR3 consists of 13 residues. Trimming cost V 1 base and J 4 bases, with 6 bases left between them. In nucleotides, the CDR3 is TGTGCCAGCAGTTTAGGTACTCCAGATACGCAGTATTTT. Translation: CASSLGTPDTQYF.